One T cell receptor beta chain is described in this entry. Antigen unknown. This sample stems from a study of T cells expressing NK-cell markers. This CDR3 has 14 amino acids. CDR1 and CDR2 (germline): MNHEY, SMNVEV (reference sequence). No DNA is given; TCRdb re-called the 5' RACE reads and lists each CDR3 protein once. In all, the sample yields 500,000 to 700,000 distinct CDR3 sequences. Study-level points and caveats: HCMV specificity was not established for the expanded NKG2C+ T cell clones. For a few donors, these clonotypes were likewise the leading ones in the CD3+CD56-NKG2C+ fraction. The dominant NKG2C+ clonotypes represented about 1.0-7.0% of CD8+ T cells in five to seven donors.

Source material: blood T cells: a sorted CD56 or NKG2C T cell subset, CD4+ or CD8+ T cells, or bulk PBMC T cells (not recorded which). The V call is TRBV27, the J call TRBJ2-7. The source of this sequence is a man aged 18 to 30 in good health. CDR3 residues: CASSLDVDGYEQYF.